This T cell receptor beta chain was sequenced in a study of CD8+ T cells in alopecia areata. General observations from the study: Scalp sequencing also captures normal skin's resident alphabeta T cells.

The sequencing template was cDNA reverse transcribed from extracted RNA. Method: immunoSEQ multiplex PCR; TCRdb's copy keeps in-frame clones and lacks some. The repertoire holds approximately 210,000 clones, with approximately 65% as singletons. The treatment here: oral pan-JAK inhibitor, 5-10 mg twice daily. J lost 5 bases, V lost 7 bases, and 2 bases had no gene match. The CDR3 is 12 amino acids. Germline V gene sequence: CDR1 SQVTM, CDR2 ANQGSEA. In the case of this clone: Its antigen is unknown.

The chain employs TRBV29-1 and TRBJ2-1; 10 nucleotides match TRBD1. The sample here was CD4+ T cells sorted from blood, taken at week 44, from a patient treated with tofacitinib. The TCR comes from a human donor with alopecia areata. CDR3 nucleotides: TGCAGCGCGGGGACAGGGGACAATGAGCAGTTCTTC. It encodes CSAGTGDNEQFF.